This T cell receptor (beta chain) emerged from a study of control samples from healthy donors and cancer patients. The CDR3 extends over 19 amino acids. Sequencing was performed with immunoSEQ multiplex PCR; in TCRdb, only in-frame clones are kept and a portion is missing. The data show 110,000 to 150,000 clones, approximately 86% seen once. This clone is a singleton in its sample. The V gene is TRBV21-1, the J gene TRBJ2-7; the table assigns TRBD2, which was not confirmed against the DNA. TRBV21-1 is marked as a pseudogene. The sample comprised blood. The sequence came from a woman aged 30 to 39 in good health. The CDR3 sequence is CASSPQGGLADPHSYEQYF. DNA of the CDR3: TGTGCCAGCAGCCCCCAGGGAGGACTAGCGGACCCTCACTCCTACGAGCAGTACTTC.